This T cell receptor (beta chain) was sequenced during a study of T cell clones after liver transplantation (dated by TCRdb to about 2019). A note on the overall study: ITN030ST, the source of the samples, was a randomized trial that attempted immunosuppression withdrawal within 2 years of liver transplantation. Blood samples were collected pre-transplant, pre-randomization before withdrawal, and post-randomization after either complete withdrawal or failed withdrawal. As an antigen-independent comparator for the donor-reactive sequences, third party-reactive TCRbeta sequences from pre-transplant MLRs were identified as well. Tolerance was defined as complete immunosuppression withdrawal for at least one year with no rise in liver enzymes beyond twice the upper limit of normal. Of the eight recipients, a few were HCV-positive, while the remaining recipients had been transplanted for non-autoimmune, non-viral indications. Donor-reactive T cell clones were identified by TCRbeta sequencing following a pre-transplant mixed lymphocyte reaction and were subsequently tracked in post-transplant blood. A cohort of 8 liver transplant recipients was studied, of whom 3 were classified as tolerant and 5 as non-tolerant. The subjects received no induction therapy and were kept on standard immunosuppression until randomization at 12-24 months post-transplant. Broader findings and caveats from the paper: Without allograft tissue specimens, donor-reactive T cells may have migrated into the graft rather than being deleted. Donor-reactive sequences decreased more than third party-reactive sequences, which suggests partial antigen-specific deletion that was not related to withdrawal success. Low numbers of available donor cells limited the measurable donor-reactive repertoire in a couple of subjects. After accounting for repertoire turnover, donor-reactive detection was significantly reduced in 7 of 8 subjects for CD4 and 8 of 8 for CD8. A significant post-transplant decrease in circulating donor-reactive CD4 TCRbeta sequences was observed in 5 of 8 subjects, irrespective of tolerance or HCV status. Conclusions were preliminary, limited by small, heterogeneous patient numbers and non-standardized post-transplant time points.

High-throughput TCRbeta CDR3 sequencing of frozen genomic DNA was performed by immunoSEQ, with PCR amplification, mapping, bias correction and internal controls included. Concerning the study's data processing: Only productive rearrangements were retained, and each unique TCRbeta sequence was defined by its CDR3 nucleotide sequence together with its V and J gene. A sequence counted as donor-reactive only if the sequence showed at least 5-fold expansion in CFSE-low cells compared with unstimulated pre-transplant cells and had a frequency of at least 0.01%. Minimum frequency thresholds were set for each subject based on the unstimulated sample with the lowest template count, ensuring at least 90% detection power. Jensen-Shannon divergence between the top 1000 TCRbeta sequences after and before transplant was used to measure repertoire turnover. Changes in detection of donor-reactive sequences were assessed with two-sided Fisher's exact tests. TCRdb stores this immuneACCESS table with in-frame sequences only. Part of the clones is absent; in the studies checked, under half of the shortfall reflects unresolved V genes, and no reason is known for the rest. That table furnishes V, J and clone size, whereas the DNA furnished D and trimming. The sample table shows under 85,000 clones, and 75% to 90% are seen once. The top ten clonotypes cover 0.79% of the sample.

Unstimulated PBMCs, after thawing, were stained for CD3, CD4 and CD8 and then FACS-sorted into CD3+CD4+ and CD3+CD8+ populations. Randomization to immunosuppression withdrawal applied to every one of the 8 studied subjects. The Qiagen DNeasy Blood and Tissue Kit was used for genomic DNA isolation. The junction carries 10 bases between V and J, which are trimmed by 4 bases and 0 bases respectively. Reading the germline V gene gives CDR1 SGHRS and CDR2 YFSETQ. The CDR3 sequence holds 14 residues, the cysteine and phenylalanine included. Solely the CDR3 DNA is kept, with 42 bases framed from the first base. In this sample, this clone turned up a few times. The antigen it recognizes is unknown. Per-base qualities were not stored, and no clone one base away is much larger.

The sequencing here drew on CD4+ T cells from blood, taken 12 months after liver transplant. The chain is made from TRBV5-1 and TRBJ1-1, with TRBD1 perhaps the D gene, on 6 matching bases. The receptor's source is a human patient who received a liver transplant. After a transplant, some T cells may be of graft donor origin. The DNA is as follows: TGCGCCAGCAGCAGGGGGAGCGTGAACACTGAAGCTTTCTTT. Its translation is CASSRGSVNTEAFF.